Listed below are T cell receptor beta chains from one sample, sequenced in a study of vaccination effects on CD4 cells after COVID-19. The antigens of these receptors remain unknown. Generated by immunoSEQ multiplex PCR, the TCRdb table keeps only in-frame clones and is missing some. The sample includes 50,000 to 65,000 clones, around 81% of them seen just once. Sequencing used CD4+ T cells from PBMCs cultured with HCoV-229E spike peptides, obtained before COVID-19 vaccination. The receptors come from a human donor who received a COVID-19 vaccine. Both conserved end residues are part of each CDR3. D genes are given only for firm matches. Size is omitted from some rows. Given values are once, few, many or a class for expanded clones.

few	TRBV5-3	TRBJ1-1	-	CARSSDLYDENTEAFF	TGTGCCAGAAGCTCAGATCTGTATGATGAGAACACTGAAGCTTTCTTT
-	TRBV18	TRBJ2-3	-	CASSGRTTDTQYF	TGTGCCAGCTCAGGACGGACCACAGATACGCAGTATTTT
once	TRBV27	TRBJ1-2	-	CASSEAGANPYYGYTF	TGTGCCAGCTCCGAAGCGGGGGCGAATCCCTACTATGGCTACACCTTC
-	TRBV5-1	TRBJ2-3	TRBD1	CASSRAEDLQGGTQYF	TGCGCCAGCAGCCGAGCCGAAGACTTACAGGGGGGTACGCAGTATTTT
-	TRBV7-3	TRBJ2-1	TRBD1	CASSLYRGPLNNEQFF	TGTGCCAGCAGCTTATACAGGGGGCCCCTTAACAATGAGCAGTTCTTC
-	TRBV7-2	TRBJ1-5	-	CASSITVNQPQHF	TGTGCCAGCAGCATAACAGTTAATCAGCCCCAGCATTTT
-	TRBV28	TRBJ1-4	-	CASSPAGETANEKLFF	TGTGCCAGCAGTCCCGCGGGGGAGACGGCTAATGAAAAACTGTTTTTT
few	TRBV7-2	TRBJ2-3	-	CASSQRRESTDTQYF	TGTGCCAGCAGCCAAAGGAGGGAAAGCACAGATACGCAGTATTTT
few	TRBV5-6	TRBJ2-3	-	CASSLFRRGDTQYF	TGTGCCAGCAGCTTGTTCCGCAGGGGAGATACGCAGTATTTT
-	TRBV5-4	TRBJ2-5	TRBD1	CASSSTGMTETQYF	TGTGCCAGCAGCTCGACAGGGATGACGGAGACCCAGTACTTC
-	TRBV12-3/TRBV12-4	TRBJ2-1	-	CASSLKVWNEQFF	TGTGCCAGCAGTTTAAAGGTATGGAATGAGCAGTTCTTC
-	TRBV28	TRBJ1-1	-	CASSLRGHKNTEAFF	TGTGCCAGCAGCCTCCGTGGACACAAGAACACTGAAGCTTTCTTT
-	TRBV5-1	TRBJ2-3	-	CASSLGGAPSTDTQYF	TGCGCCAGCAGCTTGGGGGGGGCTCCTAGCACAGATACGCAGTATTTT
-	TRBV5-1	TRBJ2-5	-	CASSLQDREETQYF	TGCGCCAGCAGCTTGCAGGACAGAGAAGAGACCCAGTACTTC
-	TRBV9	TRBJ2-5	-	CASSGWTDQETQYF	TGTGCCAGCAGCGGTTGGACAGACCAAGAGACCCAGTACTTC
-	TRBV18	TRBJ1-3	-	CASSPDGNTIYF	TGTGCCAGCTCCCCTGATGGAAACACCATATATTTT
few	TRBV11-2	TRBJ1-6	TRBD1	CASSTTGGLYSPLHF	TGTGCCAGCAGCACGACAGGGGGTCTCTATTCACCCCTCCACTTT
-	TRBV9	TRBJ2-5	-	CASSVEGITQYF	TGTGCCAGCAGCGTAGAGGGGATAACGCAGTACTTC
-	TRBV11-2	TRBJ1-1	-	CASSPPLTEAFF	TGTGCCAGCAGCCCGCCTTTAACTGAAGCTTTCTTT
-	TRBV29-1	TRBJ1-4	TRBD1	CSVGQGAGTNEKLFF	TGCAGCGTTGGACAGGGGGCAGGGACTAATGAAAAACTGTTTTTT
-	TRBV6-5	TRBJ1-2	TRBD1	CASSYDRVGTNYGYTF	TGTGCCAGCAGTTACGACAGGGTAGGCACTAACTATGGCTACACCTTC
-	TRBV2	TRBJ2-3	TRBD2	CASSGLDPADTQYF	TGTGCCAGCAGCGGACTAGATCCGGCAGATACGCAGTATTTT
-	TRBV6-1	TRBJ2-5	-	CASSENQGGKVTQYF	TGTGCCAGCAGTGAAAACCAAGGGGGGAAAGTGACCCAGTACTTC
few	TRBV20-1	TRBJ1-2	-	CSAVQGYGYTF	TGCAGTGCTGTACAGGGCTATGGCTACACCTTC
-	TRBV28	TRBJ1-5	-	CASRKGRDSNQPQHF	TGTGCCAGCAGGAAGGGACGGGATAGCAATCAGCCCCAGCATTTT
-	TRBV6-6	TRBJ2-3	TRBD2	CASSFSSGSSTDTQYF	TGTGCCAGCAGTTTTTCTAGCGGATCCTCCACAGATACGCAGTATTTT
-	TRBV7-9	TRBJ1-1	-	CASSFVQGTEAFF	TGTGCCAGCAGCTTTGTTCAAGGAACTGAAGCTTTCTTT
-	TRBV5-1	TRBJ2-3	TRBD2	CASSPRLAGGVTDTQYF	TGCGCCAGCAGCCCGAGACTAGCGGGGGGGGTAACAGATACGCAGTATTTT
once	TRBV7-3	TRBJ2-2	-	CASSLIRGRGELFF	TGTGCCAGCAGCTTAATCCGCGGGCGTGGGGAGCTGTTTTTT
-	TRBV20-1	TRBJ2-5	-	CSASDDKETQYF	TGCAGTGCTAGTGATGACAAAGAGACCCAGTACTTC
once	TRBV5-1	TRBJ1-6	-	CASSFVEAPYNSPLHF	TGCGCCAGCAGCTTCGTGGAGGCGCCTTATAATTCACCCCTCCACTTT
-	TRBV20-1	TRBJ2-3	-	CSASREDTQYF	TGCAGTGCTAGCAGGGAAGATACGCAGTATTTT
-	TRBV12-3/TRBV12-4	TRBJ1-6	-	CASMRQGNSPLHF	TGTGCCAGCATGAGGCAGGGGAATTCACCCCTCCACTTT
-	TRBV5-5	TRBJ2-3	-	CASSPHQGRSTDTQYF	TGTGCCAGCAGCCCTCACCAGGGAAGGAGCACAGATACGCAGTATTTT
-	TRBV7-2	TRBJ2-1	-	CASSPSGSSYNEQFF	TGTGCCAGCAGTCCCAGCGGAAGCTCCTACAATGAGCAGTTCTTC
-	TRBV19	TRBJ1-5	-	CASGPGGAALYQPQHF	TGTGCCAGCGGACCAGGAGGGGCAGCTTTATATCAGCCCCAGCATTTT
-	TRBV27	TRBJ2-3	-	CASLDRGADTQYF	TGTGCCAGCCTCGATCGGGGCGCAGATACGCAGTATTTT
-	TRBV24-1	TRBJ2-2	-	CATSGRSTGELFF	TGTGCCACCAGTGGACGGAGCACCGGGGAGCTGTTTTTT
few	TRBV18	TRBJ1-3	-	CASSPGLPQAGNTIYF	TGTGCCAGCTCACCCGGGCTGCCGCAAGCCGGAAACACCATATATTTT
few	TRBV19	TRBJ1-6	-	CASRSFDRNNSPLHF	TGTGCCAGTAGGTCTTTTGACAGAAATAATTCACCCCTCCACTTT
-	TRBV7-2	TRBJ1-4	TRBD1	CASNLDRGHEKLFF	TGTGCCAGCAACCTCGACAGGGGGCATGAAAAACTGTTTTTT
-	TRBV2	TRBJ2-1	-	CASDQGRNNEQFF	TGTGCCAGCGACCAGGGCAGAAACAATGAGCAGTTCTTC
-	TRBV24-1	TRBJ2-2	-	CATSDPTANTGELFF	TGTGCCACCAGTGATCCCACAGCGAACACCGGGGAGCTGTTTTTT
few	TRBV12-3/TRBV12-4	TRBJ2-3	-	CASNQGINTQYF	TGTGCCAGCAACCAGGGTATAAATACGCAGTATTTT
-	TRBV2	TRBJ1-5	TRBD1	CASNKGQGQPQHF	TGTGCCAGCAATAAGGGACAGGGTCAGCCCCAGCATTTT
-	TRBV6-2/TRBV6-3	TRBJ2-3	TRBD2	CASSVATSGGAGTQYF	TGTGCCAGCAGTGTTGCTACTAGCGGGGGGGCCGGTACGCAGTATTTT
-	TRBV7-3	TRBJ2-3	-	CASSLPGRTDTQYF	TGTGCCAGCAGCTTACCGGGGAGGACAGATACGCAGTATTTT
-	TRBV19	TRBJ1-1	TRBD1	CASNQGGRNTEAFF	TGTGCCAGTAACCAGGGGGGGAGGAACACTGAAGCTTTCTTT
-	TRBV15	TRBJ2-5	-	CATSREAEETQYF	TGTGCCACCAGCAGAGAGGCGGAGGAGACCCAGTACTTC
-	TRBV6-6	TRBJ1-3	-	CASSYPTGNTIYF	TGTGCCAGCAGTTACCCCACTGGAAACACCATATATTTT
-	TRBV18	TRBJ1-1	-	CASSSGLGEEAFF	TGTGCCAGCTCAAGCGGTTTAGGGGAGGAAGCTTTCTTT
-	TRBV19	TRBJ2-3	TRBD2	CASSPAGGRSDTQYF	TGTGCCAGTAGTCCCGCCGGGGGGAGGTCAGATACGCAGTATTTT
-	TRBV6-5	TRBJ1-2	TRBD1	CASSYGTGDIYGYTF	TGTGCCAGCAGTTACGGGACAGGGGACATCTATGGCTACACCTTC
-	TRBV19	TRBJ1-5	-	CASSIMGVWGNQPQHF	TGTGCCAGTAGTATCATGGGGGTGTGGGGCAATCAGCCCCAGCATTTT
once	TRBV5-1	TRBJ2-5	-	CASSLAGRETQYF	TGCGCCAGCAGCTTGGCGGGTAGGGAGACCCAGTACTTC
-	TRBV6-1	TRBJ1-1	-	CASSEAIQPNTEAFF	TGTGCCAGCAGTGAAGCGATACAGCCGAACACTGAAGCTTTCTTT
-	TRBV6-1	TRBJ2-1	-	CASSEGIFSNNEQFF	TGTGCCAGCAGTGAAGGGATTTTCTCAAACAATGAGCAGTTCTTC
-	TRBV10-3	TRBJ1-2	-	CAISPPSGGYTF	TGTGCCATCAGCCCTCCCTCGGGGGGCTACACCTTC